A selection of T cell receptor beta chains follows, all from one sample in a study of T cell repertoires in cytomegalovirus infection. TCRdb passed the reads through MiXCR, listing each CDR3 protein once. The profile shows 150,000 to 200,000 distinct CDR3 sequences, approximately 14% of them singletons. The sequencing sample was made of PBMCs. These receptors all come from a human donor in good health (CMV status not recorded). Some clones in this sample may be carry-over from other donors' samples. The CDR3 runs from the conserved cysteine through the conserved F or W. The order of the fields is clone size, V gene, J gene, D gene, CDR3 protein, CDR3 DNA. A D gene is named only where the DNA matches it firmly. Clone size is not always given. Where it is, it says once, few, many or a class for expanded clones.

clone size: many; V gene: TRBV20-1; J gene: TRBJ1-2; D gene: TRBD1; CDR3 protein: CSASWVGQGAKGYTF; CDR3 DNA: TGCAGTGCTAGTTGGGTCGGACAGGGGGCCAAAGGCTACACCTTC
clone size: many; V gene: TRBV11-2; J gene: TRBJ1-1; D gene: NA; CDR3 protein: CASSLQGNTEAFF; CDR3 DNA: TGTGCCAGCAGCTTACAGGGGAACACTGAAGCTTTCTTT
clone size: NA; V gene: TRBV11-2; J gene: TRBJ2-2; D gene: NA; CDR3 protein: CASSLDSTPTNTGELFF; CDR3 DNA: TGTGCCAGCAGCTTAGATTCTACACCCACGAACACCGGGGAGCTGTTTTTT
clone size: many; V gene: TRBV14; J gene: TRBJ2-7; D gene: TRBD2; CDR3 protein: CASSRLGASGSYEQYF; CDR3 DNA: TGTGCCAGCAGCCGACTAGGGGCTAGCGGTTCCTACGAGCAGTACTTC
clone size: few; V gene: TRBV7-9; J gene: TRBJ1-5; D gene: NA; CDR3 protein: CASSLEVDQPQHF; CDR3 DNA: TGTGCCAGCAGCTTGGAAGTCGATCAGCCCCAGCATTTT
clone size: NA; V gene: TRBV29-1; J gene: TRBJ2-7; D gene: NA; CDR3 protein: CSVWSGESYEQYF; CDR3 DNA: TGCAGCGTTTGGTCGGGGGAATCCTACGAGCAGTACTTC
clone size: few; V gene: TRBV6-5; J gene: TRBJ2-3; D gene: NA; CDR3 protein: CASSYNWRDGTSTDTQYF; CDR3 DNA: TGTGCCAGCAGTTACAACTGGCGCGACGGAACTAGCACAGATACGCAGTATTTT
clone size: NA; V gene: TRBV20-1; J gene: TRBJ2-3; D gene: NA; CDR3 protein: CSAIYRADTQYF; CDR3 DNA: TGCAGTGCTATCTACAGGGCAGATACGCAGTATTTT
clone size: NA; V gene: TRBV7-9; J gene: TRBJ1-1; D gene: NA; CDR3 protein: CASSLGRFTEAFF; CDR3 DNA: TGTGCCAGCAGCTTAGGCCGGTTTACTGAAGCTTTCTTT
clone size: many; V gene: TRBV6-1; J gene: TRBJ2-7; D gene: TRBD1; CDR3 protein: CASSYPGQGGEQYF; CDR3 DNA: TGTGCCAGCAGTTACCCCGGACAGGGTGGCGAGCAGTACTTC
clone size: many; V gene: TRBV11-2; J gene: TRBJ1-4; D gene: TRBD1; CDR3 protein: CASSYGQGAEKLFF; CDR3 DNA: TGTGCCAGCAGCTACGGACAGGGGGCGGAAAAACTGTTTTTT
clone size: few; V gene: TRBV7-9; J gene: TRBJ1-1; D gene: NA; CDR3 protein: CASSLASPEAFF; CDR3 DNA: TGTGCCAGCAGCTTAGCCTCTCCTGAAGCTTTCTTT
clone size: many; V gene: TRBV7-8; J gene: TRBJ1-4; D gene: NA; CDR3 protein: CASRPGGGDGKLFF; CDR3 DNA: TGTGCCAGCAGGCCCGGGGGGGGTGATGGAAAACTGTTTTTT
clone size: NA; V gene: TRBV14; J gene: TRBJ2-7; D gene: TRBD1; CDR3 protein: CASSHWIPGTGAHEQYF; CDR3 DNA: TGTGCCAGCAGCCATTGGATCCCCGGGACAGGGGCCCACGAGCAGTACTTC
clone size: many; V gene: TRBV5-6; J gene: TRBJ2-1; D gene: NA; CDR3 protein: CASSLYGGTSSSYNEQFF; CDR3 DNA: TGTGCCAGCAGCTTGTATGGGGGTACTAGCTCCTCCTACAATGAGCAGTTCTTC
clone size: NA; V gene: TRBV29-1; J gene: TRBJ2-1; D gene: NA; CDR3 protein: CSARTDYNEQFF; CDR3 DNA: TGCAGCGCCCGTACAGATTACAATGAGCAGTTCTTC
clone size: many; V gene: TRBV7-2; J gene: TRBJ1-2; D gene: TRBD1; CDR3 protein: CASSLAFTRQGLNYGYTF; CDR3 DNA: TGTGCCAGCAGCTTAGCCTTTACCAGACAGGGCCTTAACTATGGCTACACCTTC
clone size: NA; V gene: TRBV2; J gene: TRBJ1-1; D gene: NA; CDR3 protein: CASSDPGLVTEAFF; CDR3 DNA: TGTGCCAGCAGTGATCCAGGTTTGGTCACTGAAGCTTTCTTT
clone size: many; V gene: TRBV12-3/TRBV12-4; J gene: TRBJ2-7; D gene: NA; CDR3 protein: CATGRWGEQYF; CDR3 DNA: TGTGCCACCGGGCGGTGGGGTGAGCAGTACTTC
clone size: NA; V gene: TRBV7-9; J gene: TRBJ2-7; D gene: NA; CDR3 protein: CASSSGRTAYEQYF; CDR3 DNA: TGTGCCAGCAGCTCAGGTCGGACAGCCTACGAGCAGTACTTC
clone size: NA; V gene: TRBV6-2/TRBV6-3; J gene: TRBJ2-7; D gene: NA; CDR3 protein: CASSTRRGSSYEQYF; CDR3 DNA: TGTGCCAGCAGTACCCGGCGGGGTTCGAGTTACGAGCAGTACTTC
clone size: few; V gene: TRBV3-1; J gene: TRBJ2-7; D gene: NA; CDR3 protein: CASSQDWQFYEQYF; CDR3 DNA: TGTGCCAGCAGCCAAGATTGGCAGTTCTACGAGCAGTACTTC
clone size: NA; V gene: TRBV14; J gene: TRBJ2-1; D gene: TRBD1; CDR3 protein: CASRRTGYNEQFF; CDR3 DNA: TGTGCCAGCAGAAGGACAGGGTACAATGAGCAGTTCTTC
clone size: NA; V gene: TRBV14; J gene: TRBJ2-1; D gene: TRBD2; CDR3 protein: CASSPLGAGAYNEQFF; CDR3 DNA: TGTGCCAGCAGCCCTCTCGGAGCGGGAGCTTACAATGAGCAGTTCTTC
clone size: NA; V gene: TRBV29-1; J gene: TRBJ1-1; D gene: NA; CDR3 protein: CSAPSRKKAEAFF; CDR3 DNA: TGCAGCGCCCCTTCAAGGAAAAAAGCTGAAGCTTTCTTT
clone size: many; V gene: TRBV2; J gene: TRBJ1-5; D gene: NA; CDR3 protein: CASRRSSNQPQHF; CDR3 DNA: TGTGCCAGCAGGAGATCTAGCAATCAGCCCCAGCATTTT
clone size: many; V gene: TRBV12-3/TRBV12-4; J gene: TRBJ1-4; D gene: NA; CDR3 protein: CASSLAGANEKLFF; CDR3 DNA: TGTGCCAGCAGTTTAGCGGGGGCTAATGAAAAACTGTTTTTT
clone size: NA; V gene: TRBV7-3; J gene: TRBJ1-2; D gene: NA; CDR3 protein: CASSFIGGAGYTF; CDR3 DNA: TGTGCCAGCAGCTTTATCGGGGGCGCAGGCTACACCTTC
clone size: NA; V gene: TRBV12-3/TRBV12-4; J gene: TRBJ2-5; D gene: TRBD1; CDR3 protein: CASGDRDDPETQYF; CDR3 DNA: TGTGCCAGCGGGGACAGGGACGACCCAGAGACCCAGTACTTC
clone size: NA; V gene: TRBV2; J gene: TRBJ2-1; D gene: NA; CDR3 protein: CASSFDRTYNEQFF; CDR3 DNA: TGTGCCAGCAGTTTCGACAGGACTTACAATGAGCAGTTCTTC
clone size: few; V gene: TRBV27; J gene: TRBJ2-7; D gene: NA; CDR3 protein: CASSLSPLSYEQYF; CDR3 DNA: TGTGCCAGCAGTTTATCTCCCCTCTCCTACGAGCAGTACTTC
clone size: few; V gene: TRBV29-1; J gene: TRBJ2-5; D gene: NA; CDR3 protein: CSVEGYGKETQYF; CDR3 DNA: TGCAGCGTTGAAGGGTATGGGAAGGAGACCCAGTACTTC
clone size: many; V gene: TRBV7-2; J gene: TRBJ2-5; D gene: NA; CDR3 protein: CASSLANRQETQYF; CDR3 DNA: TGTGCCAGCAGCTTAGCGAACAGGCAAGAGACCCAGTACTTC
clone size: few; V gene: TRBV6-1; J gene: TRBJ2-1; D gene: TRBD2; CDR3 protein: CASSTTSGRPYNEQFF; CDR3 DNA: TGTGCCAGCAGTACCACTAGCGGGAGGCCCTACAATGAGCAGTTCTTC
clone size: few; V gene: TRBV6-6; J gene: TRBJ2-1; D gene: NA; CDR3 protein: CASSYPMSNEQFF; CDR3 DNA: TGTGCCAGCAGTTACCCTATGAGCAATGAGCAGTTCTTC
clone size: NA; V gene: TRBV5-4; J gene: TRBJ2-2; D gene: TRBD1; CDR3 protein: CASSFRDRGLHGELFF; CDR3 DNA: TGTGCCAGCAGCTTCCGGGACAGGGGTCTTCACGGGGAGCTGTTTTTT
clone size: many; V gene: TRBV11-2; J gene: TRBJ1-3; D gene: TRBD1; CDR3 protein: CASSSGTVFGNTIYF; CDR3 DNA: TGTGCCAGCAGCTCGGGGACAGTATTTGGAAACACCATATATTTT
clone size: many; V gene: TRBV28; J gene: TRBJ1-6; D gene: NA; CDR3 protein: CASRTRGRENSSPLHF; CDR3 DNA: TGTGCCAGCAGGACGAGGGGCAGGGAGAATTCTTCACCCCTCCACTTT
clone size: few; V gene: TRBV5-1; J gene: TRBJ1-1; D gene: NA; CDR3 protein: CASSLEGTPRAFF; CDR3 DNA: TGCGCCAGCAGCTTGGAAGGGACCCCGCGGGCTTTCTTT
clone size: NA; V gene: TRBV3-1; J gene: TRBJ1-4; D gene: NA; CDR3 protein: CASSQVRGSNEKLFF; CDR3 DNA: TGTGCCAGCAGCCAAGTGAGAGGGAGTAATGAAAAACTGTTTTTT
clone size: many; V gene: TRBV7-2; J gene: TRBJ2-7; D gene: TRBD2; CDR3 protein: CASSTGTSGSYEQYF; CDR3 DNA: TGTGCCAGCAGCACCGGGACTAGCGGGAGTTACGAGCAGTACTTC
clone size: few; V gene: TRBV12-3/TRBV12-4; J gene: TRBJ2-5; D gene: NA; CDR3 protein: CASSLAEGEETQYF; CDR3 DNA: TGTGCCAGCAGTTTGGCCGAGGGGGAAGAGACCCAGTACTTC
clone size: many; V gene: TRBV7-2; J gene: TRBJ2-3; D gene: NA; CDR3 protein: CASSLWGDTQYF; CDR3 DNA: TGTGCCAGCAGCCTTTGGGGGGATACGCAGTATTTT
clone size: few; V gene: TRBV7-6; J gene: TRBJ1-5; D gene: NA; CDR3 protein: CASSLFTSGVSNQPQHF; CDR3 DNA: TGTGCCAGCAGCTTATTCACATCAGGTGTCAGCAATCAGCCCCAGCATTTT
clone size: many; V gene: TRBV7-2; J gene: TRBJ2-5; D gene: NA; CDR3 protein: CASSPPQETQYF; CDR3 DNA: TGTGCCAGCAGCCCCCCCCAAGAGACCCAGTACTTC
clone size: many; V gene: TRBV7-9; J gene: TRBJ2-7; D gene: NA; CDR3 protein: CASSPQAFYEQYF; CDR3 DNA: TGTGCCAGCTCCCCGCAGGCCTTCTACGAGCAGTACTTC
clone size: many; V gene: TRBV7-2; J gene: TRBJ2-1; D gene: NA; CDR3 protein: CASSLGYNEQFF; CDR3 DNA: TGTGCCAGCAGCTTAGGATACAATGAGCAGTTCTTC
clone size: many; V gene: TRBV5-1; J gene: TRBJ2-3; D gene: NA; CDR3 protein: CASSLIGAGDTDTQYF; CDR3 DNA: TGCGCCAGCAGCTTGATTGGGGCAGGGGACACAGATACGCAGTATTTT
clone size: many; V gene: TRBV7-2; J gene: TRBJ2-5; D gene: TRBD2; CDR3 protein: CASSLEGLAGIYETQYF; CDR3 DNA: TGTGCCAGCAGCTTAGAAGGGCTAGCGGGGATTTATGAGACCCAGTACTTC
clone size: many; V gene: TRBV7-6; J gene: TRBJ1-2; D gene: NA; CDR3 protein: CASSYSSGGGGMGGYTF; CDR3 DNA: TGTGCCAGCAGTTACTCCAGCGGCGGAGGGGGGATGGGGGGCTACACCTTC
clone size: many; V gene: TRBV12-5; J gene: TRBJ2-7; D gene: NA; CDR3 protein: CASGSHPDEQYF; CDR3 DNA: TGTGCTAGTGGTTCCCATCCTGACGAGCAGTACTTC
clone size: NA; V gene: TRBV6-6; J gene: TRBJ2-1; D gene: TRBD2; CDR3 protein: CASSLPWASGTTYNEQFF; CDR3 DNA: TGTGCCAGCAGTCTTCCGTGGGCTAGCGGGACCACCTACAATGAGCAGTTCTTC
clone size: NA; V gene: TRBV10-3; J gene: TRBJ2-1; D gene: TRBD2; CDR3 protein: CAISEATVRGGDEQFF; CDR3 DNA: TGTGCCATCAGTGAGGCCACCGTGCGGGGGGGCGATGAGCAGTTCTTC
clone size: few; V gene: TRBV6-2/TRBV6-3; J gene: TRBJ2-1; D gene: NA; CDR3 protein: CAIQAAYNEQFF; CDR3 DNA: TGTGCCATTCAAGCGGCGTACAATGAGCAGTTCTTC